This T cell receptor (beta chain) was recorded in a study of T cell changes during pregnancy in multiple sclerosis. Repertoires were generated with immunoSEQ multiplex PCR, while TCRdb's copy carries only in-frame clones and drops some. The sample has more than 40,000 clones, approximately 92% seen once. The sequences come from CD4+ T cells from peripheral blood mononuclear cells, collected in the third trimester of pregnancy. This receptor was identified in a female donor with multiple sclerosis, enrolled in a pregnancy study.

The CDR3 sequence is CASISGQGVYEQYF. DNA for the CDR3: TGTGCCAGCATTAGCGGACAGGGGGTCTACGAGCAGTACTTC. J is TRBJ2-7 and V is TRBV6-1; 10 nucleotides agree with TRBD1. The CDR3 totals 14 residues. Trimming took 7 bases from V and 3 from J; bases not matched to a gene: 6. CDR1 is MNHNS, CDR2 SASEGT, per germline.